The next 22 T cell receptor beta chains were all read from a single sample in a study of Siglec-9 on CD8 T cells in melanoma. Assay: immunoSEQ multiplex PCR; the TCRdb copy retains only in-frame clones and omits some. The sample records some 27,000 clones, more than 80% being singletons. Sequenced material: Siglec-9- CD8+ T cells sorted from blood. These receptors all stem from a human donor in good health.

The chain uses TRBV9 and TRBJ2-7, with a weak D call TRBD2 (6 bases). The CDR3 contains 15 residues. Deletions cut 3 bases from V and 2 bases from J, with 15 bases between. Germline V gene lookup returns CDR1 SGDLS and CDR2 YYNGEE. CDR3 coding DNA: TGTGCCAGCAGCGCCGGAGGAGGGCCTACCTACGAGCAGTACTTC. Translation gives CASSAGGGPTYEQYF.

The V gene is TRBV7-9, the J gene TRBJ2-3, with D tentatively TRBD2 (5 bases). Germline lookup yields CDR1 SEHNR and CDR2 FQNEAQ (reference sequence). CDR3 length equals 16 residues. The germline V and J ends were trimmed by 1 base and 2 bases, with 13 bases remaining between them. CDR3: CASSLGSSTSTDTQYF. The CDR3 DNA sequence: TGTGCCAGCAGCTTAGGGTCTAGCACTTCCACAGATACGCAGTATTTT.

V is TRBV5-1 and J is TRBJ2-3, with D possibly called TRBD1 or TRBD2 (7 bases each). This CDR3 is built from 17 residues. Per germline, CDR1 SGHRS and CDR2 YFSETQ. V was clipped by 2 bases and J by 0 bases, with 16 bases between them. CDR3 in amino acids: CASSFQGGGVSTDTQYF. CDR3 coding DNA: TGCGCCAGCAGCTTCCAGGGAGGGGGCGTCAGCACAGATACGCAGTATTTT.

As DNA, the CDR3 is TGCGCCAGCAGCTTCGGACAAGAGAGAACCTACGAGCAGTACTTC. It yields the protein CASSFGQERTYEQYF. The chain has TRBV5-1 and TRBJ2-7; D perhaps matches TRBD1 (5 bases). Germline values: CDR1 SGHRS, CDR2 YFSETQ. The CDR3 sequence is 15 residues long. Trimming removed 2 bases at V and 2 bases at J, with 14 bases between.

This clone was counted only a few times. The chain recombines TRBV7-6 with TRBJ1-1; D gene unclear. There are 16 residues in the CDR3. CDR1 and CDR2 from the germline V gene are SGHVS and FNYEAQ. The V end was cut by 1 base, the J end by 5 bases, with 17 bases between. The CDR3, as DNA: TGTGCCAGCAGCTTAGTCTCTCCCAGCGAGGGAACTGAAGCTTTCTTT. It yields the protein CASSLVSPSEGTEAFF. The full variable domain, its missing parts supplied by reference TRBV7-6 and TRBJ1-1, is GAGVSQSPRYKVTKRGQDVALRCDPISGHVSLYWYRQALGQGPEFLTYFNYEAQQDKSGLPNDRFSAERPEGSISTLTIQRTEQRDSAMYRCASSLVSPSEGTEAFFGQGTRLTVV.

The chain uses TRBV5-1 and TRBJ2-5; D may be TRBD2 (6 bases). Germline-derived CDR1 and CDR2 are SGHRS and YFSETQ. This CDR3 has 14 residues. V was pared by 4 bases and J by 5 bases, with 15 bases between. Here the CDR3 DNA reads TGCGCCAGCAGCCCGATGGGGGGTCGCGAGACCCAGTACTTC. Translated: CASSPMGGRETQYF.

CDR3 residues: CASSETADTQYF. Here the CDR3 DNA reads TGTGCCAGCAGTGAGACGGCAGATACGCAGTATTTT. The chain has TRBV27 and TRBJ2-3; D remains ambiguous. The V gene lost 5 bases and the J gene lost 4 bases, with 7 bases spanning the gap. Germline CDR1 MNHEY, CDR2 SMNVEV (reference sequence). This CDR3 has 12 residues.

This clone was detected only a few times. The CDR3 is CASRGSPQGWHEQYF. The DNA of the CDR3 is TGTGCCAGCAGGGGTTCCCCACAGGGGTGGCACGAGCAGTACTTC. The chain joins TRBV27 to TRBJ2-7, with TRBD1 identical over 7 bases. The length of the CDR3 is 15 residues. V was pared by 6 bases and J by 5 bases, with 13 bases of the junction left unmatched. Germline values: CDR1 MNHEY, CDR2 SMNVEV (reference sequence).

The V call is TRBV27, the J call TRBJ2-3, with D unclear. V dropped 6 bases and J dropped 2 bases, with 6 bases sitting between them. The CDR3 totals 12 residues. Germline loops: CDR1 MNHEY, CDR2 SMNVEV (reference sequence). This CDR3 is CASRGFTDTQYF. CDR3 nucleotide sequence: TGTGCCAGCAGGGGATTCACAGATACGCAGTATTTT.

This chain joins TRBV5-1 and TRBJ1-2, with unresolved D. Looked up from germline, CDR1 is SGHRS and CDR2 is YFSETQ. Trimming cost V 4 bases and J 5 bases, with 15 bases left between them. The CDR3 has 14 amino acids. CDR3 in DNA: TGCGCCAGCAGCCCTGAGAGGGTTTCGTATGGCTACACCTTC. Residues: CASSPERVSYGYTF.

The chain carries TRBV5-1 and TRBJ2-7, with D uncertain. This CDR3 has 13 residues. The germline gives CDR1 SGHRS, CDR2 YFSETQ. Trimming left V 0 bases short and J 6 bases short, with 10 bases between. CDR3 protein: CASSLEGAGEQYF. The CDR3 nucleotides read TGCGCCAGCAGCTTGGAAGGAGCCGGCGAGCAGTACTTC.

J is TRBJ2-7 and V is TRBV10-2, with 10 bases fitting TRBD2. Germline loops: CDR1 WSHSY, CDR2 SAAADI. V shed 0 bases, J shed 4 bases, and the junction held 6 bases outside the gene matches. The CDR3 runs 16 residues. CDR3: CASSESASGSLYEQYV. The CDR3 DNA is TGCGCCAGCAGTGAGTCGGCTAGCGGGAGTCTGTACGAGCAGTACGTC.

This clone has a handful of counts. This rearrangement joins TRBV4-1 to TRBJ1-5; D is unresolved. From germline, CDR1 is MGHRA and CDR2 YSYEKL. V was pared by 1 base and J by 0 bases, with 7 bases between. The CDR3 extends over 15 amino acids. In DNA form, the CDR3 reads TGCGCCAGCAGCCAAGGGGCAAATAGCAATCAGCCCCAGCATTTT. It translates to CASSQGANSNQPQHF.

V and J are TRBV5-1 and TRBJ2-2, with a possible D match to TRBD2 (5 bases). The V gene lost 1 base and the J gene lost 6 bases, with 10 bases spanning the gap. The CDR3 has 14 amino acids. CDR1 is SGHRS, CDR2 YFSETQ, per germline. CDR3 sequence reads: CASSLQGRPGELFF. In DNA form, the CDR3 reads TGCGCCAGCAGCTTGCAAGGGAGACCCGGGGAGCTGTTTTTT.

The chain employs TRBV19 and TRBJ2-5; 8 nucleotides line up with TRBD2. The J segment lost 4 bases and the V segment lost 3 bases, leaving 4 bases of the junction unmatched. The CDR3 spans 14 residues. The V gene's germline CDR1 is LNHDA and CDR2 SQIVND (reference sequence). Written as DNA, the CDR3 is TGTGCCAGTAGTATGTCGGGGGGGCCAGAGACCCAGTACTTC. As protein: CASSMSGGPETQYF.

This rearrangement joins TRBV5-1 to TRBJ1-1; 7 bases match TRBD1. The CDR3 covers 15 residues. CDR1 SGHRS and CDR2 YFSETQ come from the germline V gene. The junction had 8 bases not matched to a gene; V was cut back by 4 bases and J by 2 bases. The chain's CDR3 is CASSTRQGLNTEAFF. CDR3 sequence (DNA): TGCGCCAGCAGCACCCGACAGGGTCTCAACACTGAAGCTTTCTTT.

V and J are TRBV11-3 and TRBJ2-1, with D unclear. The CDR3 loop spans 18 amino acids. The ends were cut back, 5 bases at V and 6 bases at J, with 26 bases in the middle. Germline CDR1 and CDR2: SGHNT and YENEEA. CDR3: CASSQRDKVVSLPNEQFF. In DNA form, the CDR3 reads TGTGCCAGCAGCCAACGCGACAAAGTCGTCTCCCTACCCAATGAGCAGTTCTTC. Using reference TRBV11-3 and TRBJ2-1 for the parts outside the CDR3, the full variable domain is EAGVVQSPRYKIIEKKQPVAFWCNPISGHNTLYWYLQNLGQGPELLIRYENEEAVDDSQLPKDRFSAERLKGVDSTLKIQPAELGDSAVYLCASSQRDKVVSLPNEQFFGPGTRLTVL.

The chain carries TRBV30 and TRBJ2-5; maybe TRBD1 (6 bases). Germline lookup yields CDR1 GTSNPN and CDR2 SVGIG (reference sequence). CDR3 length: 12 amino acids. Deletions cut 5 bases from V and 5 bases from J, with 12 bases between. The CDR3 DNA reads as TGTGCCTGGGGGGGCCTACGGGAGACCCAGTACTTC. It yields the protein CAWGGLRETQYF.

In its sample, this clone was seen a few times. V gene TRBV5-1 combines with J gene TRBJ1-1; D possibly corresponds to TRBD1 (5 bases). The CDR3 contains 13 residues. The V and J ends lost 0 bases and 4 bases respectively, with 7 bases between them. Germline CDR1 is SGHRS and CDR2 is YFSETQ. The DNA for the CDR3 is TGCGCCAGCAGCTTGGATCAGGGCACTGAAGCTTTCTTT. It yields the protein CASSLDQGTEAFF.

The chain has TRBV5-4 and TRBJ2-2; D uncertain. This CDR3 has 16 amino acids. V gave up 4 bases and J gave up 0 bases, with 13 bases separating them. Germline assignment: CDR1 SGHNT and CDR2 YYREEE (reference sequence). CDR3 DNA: TGTGCCAGCAGCCCCCTGGGCAGCTCGAACACCGGGGAGCTGTTTTTT. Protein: CASSPLGSSNTGELFF.

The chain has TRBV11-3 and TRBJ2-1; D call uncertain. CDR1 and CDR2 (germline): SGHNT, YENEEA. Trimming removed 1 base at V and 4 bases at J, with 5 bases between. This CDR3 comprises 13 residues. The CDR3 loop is CASSLGRYNEQFF. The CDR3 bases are TGTGCCAGCAGCTTAGGCAGATACAATGAGCAGTTCTTC.

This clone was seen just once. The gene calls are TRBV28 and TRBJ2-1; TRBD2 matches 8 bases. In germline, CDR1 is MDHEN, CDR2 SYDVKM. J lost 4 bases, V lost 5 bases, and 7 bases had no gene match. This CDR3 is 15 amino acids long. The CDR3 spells CASSPRAGEYNEQFF. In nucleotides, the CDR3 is TGTGCCAGCAGTCCCCGAGCGGGGGAATACAATGAGCAGTTCTTC.